The rows below give T cell receptor beta chains drawn from one sample of a study of CD8 T cells in ankylosing spondylitis. TCRdb reprocessed the 5' RACE reads via MiXCR and lists one record per CDR3 protein. The sample holds approximately 200,000 distinct CDR3 sequences, over 10% seen once. Material: blood, either unsorted or a sorted T cell fraction (not recorded which). The receptors come from a female donor with ankylosing spondylitis or in good health (not recorded which). The CDR3 runs from the conserved cysteine through the conserved F or W. The D gene is left open where the match is weak. The listing skips clone size in some rows; elsewhere it reads once, few, many or a size class.

V	J	size	D	DNA	CDR3
TRBV6-2/TRBV6-3	TRBJ2-7	-	TRBD2	TGTGCCAGCAGTTACCCTACCGGGACTAGCGGTCACTACGAGCAGTACTTC	CASSYPTGTSGHYEQYF
TRBV4-3	TRBJ2-5	many	-	TGCGCCAGCAGCGACTGGCCCACAGAGACCCAGTACTTC	CASSDWPTETQYF
TRBV20-1	TRBJ1-4	-	-	TGCAGTGCTAGACATAATGAAAAACTGTTTTTT	CSARHNEKLFF
TRBV7-9	TRBJ1-6	few	-	TGTGCCAGCAGCTTAGAACAGCCCTATAATTCACCCCTCCACTTT	CASSLEQPYNSPLHF
TRBV5-1	TRBJ2-1	few	TRBD2	TGCGCCAGCAGCAGGTTAGCGGGAGTACAAAATGAGCAGTTCTTC	CASSRLAGVQNEQFF
TRBV12-3/TRBV12-4	TRBJ1-5	few	TRBD1	TGTACCAGCAGTTTTTTGGACAGGGTATCCTTTAGCAATCAGCCCCAGCATTTT	CTSSFLDRVSFSNQPQHF
TRBV5-1	TRBJ2-1	many	-	TGCGCCAGCGGTACTAGTTTCCTCGAGCAGTTCTTC	CASGTSFLEQFF
TRBV18	TRBJ1-5	-	-	TGTGCCAGCTCACCACAACAGGACAATCAGCCCCAGCATTTT	CASSPQQDNQPQHF
TRBV5-5	TRBJ2-3	many	-	TGTGCCAGCAGCTTGTCATCCTATATGCTGGATACGCAGTATTTT	CASSLSSYMLDTQYF
TRBV18	TRBJ2-7	many	-	TGTGCCAGCTCACAGACTTCGATGTCCGAGCAGTACTTC	CASSQTSMSEQYF
TRBV6-1	TRBJ2-6	many	-	TGTGCCAGCAGCGGGGATGTAGGAGCCAACGTCCTGACTTTC	CASSGDVGANVLTF
TRBV12-3/TRBV12-4	TRBJ2-7	few	TRBD2	TGTGCCAGCAGTTTAGCGGGAGCGGGGGAGCAGTACTTC	CASSLAGAGEQYF
TRBV6-2/TRBV6-3	TRBJ2-5	few	-	TGTGCCAGCAGTTACTCGGGAGAGACCCAGTACTTC	CASSYSGETQYF
TRBV6-1	TRBJ2-2	many	TRBD1	TGTGCCAGCAGACCGGGACAGGTCACCGGGGAGCTGTTTTTT	CASRPGQVTGELFF
TRBV7-3	TRBJ2-3	many	-	TGTGCCAGCAGCTTACGGCACGGGGATACGCAGTATTTT	CASSLRHGDTQYF
TRBV15	TRBJ1-6	many	-	TGTGCCACCAGCAGAGATCGATCACCCCTCCACTTT	CATSRDRSPLHF
TRBV27	TRBJ2-5	-	TRBD1	TGTGCCAGCAGCCCGCCCAGGGGAACAGGGGGTCAGGAGACCCAGTACTTC	CASSPPRGTGGQETQYF
TRBV12-3/TRBV12-4	TRBJ1-5	many	-	TGTGCCAGCAGCGAGACAGGACACATAAATCAGCCCCAGCATTTT	CASSETGHINQPQHF
TRBV29-1	TRBJ1-1	many	-	TGCAGCGTTGAACGCCCATTAATGAACACTGAAGCTTTCTTT	CSVERPLMNTEAFF
TRBV12-3/TRBV12-4	TRBJ1-5	many	-	TGTGCCAGCAGTCCAAGGGAAAATCAGCCCCAGCATTTT	CASSPRENQPQHF
TRBV27	TRBJ1-5	many	-	TGTGCCAGCAGTTTGGGGCTAGGTCAGCCCCAGCATTTT	CASSLGLGQPQHF
TRBV25-1	TRBJ2-1	many	TRBD2	TGTGCCAGCAGTGACAGCTGGACTAGCGGAAACAATGAGCAGTTCTTC	CASSDSWTSGNNEQFF
TRBV18	TRBJ1-3	-	TRBD1	TGTGCCAGCTCACCGGTGACAGGGATTGACGGAAACACCATATATTTT	CASSPVTGIDGNTIYF
TRBV5-6	TRBJ1-1	many	-	TGTGCCAGCAGCCTCAGCTATGACAGGTCGAACACTGAAGCTTTCTTT	CASSLSYDRSNTEAFF
TRBV4-1	TRBJ2-2	many	TRBD2	TGCGCCAGCAGCCAAGACGAGGGACTAGCGGGAGAATGGCGCACCGGGGAGCTGTTTTTT	CASSQDEGLAGEWRTGELFF
TRBV20-1	TRBJ1-2	few	-	TGCAGTGCTAGAGAGGTAGACCGGGGCTACACCTTC	CSAREVDRGYTF
TRBV29-1	TRBJ2-5	many	-	TGCAGCGTTGGAGGTCTCAAAGAGACCCAGTACTTC	CSVGGLKETQYF
TRBV28	TRBJ2-1	-	-	TGTGCCAGCAGAGATAGCGAGAACTCCTACAATGAGCAGTTCTTC	CASRDSENSYNEQFF
TRBV6-1	TRBJ1-5	many	-	TGTGCCAGCAGCCGCCGTGGATATGGCAATCAGCCCCAGCATTTT	CASSRRGYGNQPQHF
TRBV5-1	TRBJ2-2	many	-	TGCGCCAGCAGCTTGGCGCCGGGCACCGGGGAGCTGTTTTTT	CASSLAPGTGELFF
TRBV7-9	TRBJ2-5	-	TRBD2	TGTGCCAGCAGCCCAGGACTAGCGGGAGGTACTGAGACCCAGTACTTC	CASSPGLAGGTETQYF
TRBV28	TRBJ2-5	many	-	TGTGCCAGCAGTTTCCTAACAGGTGAAGAGACCCAGTACTTC	CASSFLTGEETQYF
TRBV2	TRBJ2-7	-	-	TGTGCCAGCAGTGAAACCGCTTACGAGCAGTACTTC	CASSETAYEQYF
TRBV5-1	TRBJ2-3	few	-	TGCGCCAGCAGCTTTCGGCTACACACAGATACGCAGTATTTT	CASSFRLHTDTQYF
TRBV24-1	TRBJ2-2	many	-	TGTGCCACCAGTGATTATGATGGGGAGAGCACCGGGGAGCTGTTTTTT	CATSDYDGESTGELFF
TRBV7-8	TRBJ2-1	-	-	TGTGCCAGCAGCCGGGACGGGCCGAATAAGCAGTTCTTC	CASSRDGPNKQFF
TRBV28	TRBJ2-7	many	TRBD2	TGTGCCAGCAGGGTAGCGGGAGAACGCTACGAGCAGTACTTC	CASRVAGERYEQYF
TRBV5-1	TRBJ2-6	few	-	TGCGCCAGCAGCTTGATGAGGGCTGGGGCCAACGTCCTGACTTTC	CASSLMRAGANVLTF
TRBV7-2	TRBJ2-1	many	TRBD2	TGTGCCAGCAGCTTGCCCGGGACTAGTCTCAATGAGCAGTTCTTC	CASSLPGTSLNEQFF
TRBV4-3	TRBJ2-7	many	-	TGCGCCAGCAGCCAGTTACCACAGGGCTCCTACGAGCAGTACTTC	CASSQLPQGSYEQYF
TRBV28	TRBJ2-2	many	-	TGTGCCAGCAGAAGGCGAGCGAACACCGGGGAGCTGTTTTTT	CASRRRANTGELFF
TRBV6-4	TRBJ2-2	many	TRBD1	TGTGCCATCGCTCAGGGGGATTCCGACACCGGGGAGCTGTTTTTT	CAIAQGDSDTGELFF
TRBV29-1	TRBJ1-3	many	-	TGCAGCGCCGGGGAGGCCCGCTCTGGAAACACCATATATTTT	CSAGEARSGNTIYF
TRBV12-3/TRBV12-4	TRBJ2-2	many	-	TGTGCCAGCAGTTTAGGGATAGAAGCCGGGGAGCTGTTTTTT	CASSLGIEAGELFF
TRBV7-9	TRBJ2-3	many	TRBD1	TGTGCCAGCAGCCCCGGGACAGGGGGAGATACGCAGTATTTT	CASSPGTGGDTQYF
TRBV3-1	TRBJ2-7	many	TRBD2	TGTGCCAGCAGGCAAGGTCCTAGCGGGAGGTGGTACGAGCAGTACTTC	CASRQGPSGRWYEQYF
TRBV27	TRBJ2-7	many	TRBD1	TGTGCCAGCAGTTTTTCGACAGGGGACGAGCAGTACTTC	CASSFSTGDEQYF
TRBV6-4	TRBJ2-1	-	TRBD2	TGTGCCAACAGTGACTCTCTTCGGCTAGCGGGCCACTCCTACAATGAGCAGTTCTTC	CANSDSLRLAGHSYNEQFF
TRBV5-1	TRBJ2-1	-	TRBD2	TGCGCCAGCAGAACACTAGCGGGGGGGAACAATGAGCAGTTCTTC	CASRTLAGGNNEQFF
TRBV29-1	TRBJ2-5	many	TRBD1	TGCAGCGTTGACAGGGGGTTGAGGCAGACCCAGTACTTC	CSVDRGLRQTQYF
TRBV5-1	TRBJ1-6	many	-	TGCGCCAGCAGCTTTGGGGCGATTAATTCACCCCTCCACTTT	CASSFGAINSPLHF
TRBV4-1	TRBJ2-3	many	-	TGCGCCAGCAGCCAAGAGGACCGAAGCACAGATACGCAGTATTTT	CASSQEDRSTDTQYF
TRBV20-1	TRBJ2-1	few	-	TGCAGTGCTAGAGGCGGGGCTTACAATGAGCAGTTCTTC	CSARGGAYNEQFF